This entry lists 3 T cell receptor beta chains sequenced from one sample in a study of T cells in Graves' hyperthyroidism and ophthalmopathy. The CDR3 regions of TCR beta were amplified from RNA transcripts. The HTBI set primed first-round TCR CDR3 RT-PCR. TCRdb ran MiXCR on the multiplex PCR reads and lists one entry per CDR3 protein. The repertoire holds a few hundred thousand distinct CDR3 sequences, approximately 16% seen once, with around 47% in the top ten. The specimen sequenced was blood. All receptors derive from a man aged 35 to 55 with Graves' hyperthyroidism.

This clonotype was recorded at least ten times. The chain carries TRBV20-1 and TRBJ1-5; maybe TRBD1 (5 bases). V was trimmed by 6 bases and J by 6 bases, leaving 15 bases between them. Germline V lookup: CDR1 DFQATT, CDR2 SNEGSKA (reference sequence). This CDR3 is built from 13 residues. The CDR3: CSAHGALSQPQHF. The CDR3 region has the DNA TGCAGTGCCCACGGGGCACTCTCTCAGCCCCAGCATTTT.

This clonotype occurred many times. This chain connects TRBV18 to TRBJ2-1; D gene ambiguous. The CDR3 runs 13 residues. Trimming removed 3 bases at V and 8 bases at J, with 11 bases between. CDR1 and CDR2 (germline): KGHSH, LQKENI. As DNA, the CDR3 is TGTGCCAGCTCACCGAAGGGTCCGGATGAGCAGTTCTTC. Translated: CASSPKGPDEQFF. Full variable domain (missing parts from reference TRBV18 and TRBJ2-1): NAGVMQNPRHLVRRRGQEARLRCSPMKGHSHVYWYRQLPEEGLKFMVYLQKENIIDESGMPKERFSAEFPKEGPSILRIQQVVRGDSAAYFCASSPKGPDEQFFGPGTRLTVL.

The rearrangement links TRBV19 to TRBJ1-1; D perhaps matches TRBD1 (5 bases). Looked up from germline, CDR1 is LNHDA and CDR2 is SQIVND (reference sequence). The length of the CDR3 is 17 residues. With 3 bases removed from V and 3 bases from J, the gap between germline ends came to 20 bases. CDR3 residues: CASSIFTGRGFDTEAFF. The CDR3 nucleotides are TGTGCCAGTAGTATCTTTACGGGAAGGGGCTTTGACACTGAAGCTTTCTTT.